This T cell receptor (beta chain) was recorded in a study of blood T cell repertoires in COVID-19. The overall study: Material from acute and convalescent COVID-19 was sourced from the United States, Italy and Spain.

Some clones are missing from TCRdb's copy, which holds only in-frame ones; the method was immunoSEQ multiplex PCR. The sample consists of 87,000 or so clones, around 83% of them appearing once. The CDR3 consists of 14 residues. Germline trimming cut 4 bases from V and 5 bases from J; bases unmatched to any gene: 7. Germline V gene lookup returns CDR1 SGDLS and CDR2 YYNGEE. Sequencing input: peripheral blood. This chain connects TRBV9 to TRBJ1-2, with 8 bases fitting TRBD1. This receptor was taken from a woman of 80 years or more in a cohort sampled during active or convalescent COVID-19. CDR3 DNA sequence: TGTGCCAGCAGCTTGAGGACAGGGCCTTATGGCTACACCTTC. Its protein product is CASSLRTGPYGYTF.